The 28 T cell receptor beta chains presented below share a single source sample, sequenced in a study of human T cells and chemical hapten exposure. MiXCR, run by TCRdb on the RACE reads, gives a single entry per CDR3 protein. Among about 77,000 distinct CDR3 sequences listed, 8.6% were seen once. Specified time point: healthy volunteer bleed at 6 weeks. The template was total RNA from unfractionated whole blood. Sequenced material: whole blood. These receptor sequences come from a female donor in good health. Some clones in this sample may be carry-over from other donors' samples.

At least ten counts were recorded for this clonotype. This chain connects TRBV2 to TRBJ2-3; D tentatively fits TRBD1 or TRBD2 (5 bases each). V lost 6 bases to trimming and J lost 0 bases, with 10 bases between them. This CDR3 has 14 residues. CDR1 SNHLY and CDR2 FYNNEI come from the germline V gene. The CDR3 DNA follows: TGTGCCAGCAGCCGAAGGGACAGCACAGATACGCAGTATTTT. Translated, it gives CASSRRDSTDTQYF.

Many counts were recorded for this clonotype. The chain uses TRBV6-2 or TRBV6-3 and TRBJ2-7; no definite D call. Germline values: CDR1 MNHEY, CDR2 SVGEGT. The CDR3 is 13 residues long. Deletions cut 6 bases from V and 0 bases from J, with 9 bases between. The CDR3 DNA follows: TGTGCCAGCAGGTTCTCAGCCTCCTACGAGCAGTACTTC. It yields the protein CASRFSASYEQYF.

At least ten counts were recorded for this clonotype. The rearrangement joins TRBV27 to TRBJ2-5, with 9 bases identical to TRBD1. Germline lookup yields CDR1 MNHEY and CDR2 SMNVEV (reference sequence). V lost 6 bases, J lost 5 bases, and 1 base stayed unmatched. The CDR3 contains 12 residues. The CDR3 region is CASRTGGETQYF. The CDR3 nucleotides are TGTGCCAGCAGGACAGGGGGGGAGACCCAGTACTTC.

This clonotype was seen more than once but under ten times. V and J are TRBV7-2 and TRBJ1-4; 8 nucleotides match TRBD1. The CDR3 is 15 amino acids. V was pared by 6 bases and J by 7 bases, with 10 bases of the junction left unmatched. Germline V gene sequence: CDR1 SGHTA, CDR2 FQGNSA. The DNA of the CDR3 is TGTGCCAGCAGGTTCCAACAGGGGGTGGGTGAAAAACTGTTTTTT. Residues: CASRFQQGVGEKLFF.

A few counts support this clonotype. J is TRBJ2-2 and V is TRBV7-2, with a weak D call TRBD2 (5 bases). Trimming left V 1 base short and J 3 bases short, with 12 bases between. Germline V gene lookup returns CDR1 SGHTA and CDR2 FQGNSA. The CDR3 loop spans 16 amino acids. The CDR3 nucleotides read TGTGCCAGCAGCTTAGTGCCTAAGAGGGACACCGGGGAGCTGTTTTTT. Residues: CASSLVPKRDTGELFF.

This clonotype was seen at least ten times. Relative to the germline gene, one junction end is altered; a read error may explain this. The CDR3 nucleotides are TGTGCTAGCAGCGTCAGCGGGGAAGAGACCCAGTACTTC. Protein product: CASSVSGEETQYF. This chain joins TRBV7-7 and TRBJ2-5, with 7 nucleotides matching TRBD2. The CDR3 runs 13 residues. Germline V gene sequence: CDR1 SSHAT, CDR2 FNYEAQ (reference sequence). The variable domain in full, completed from reference TRBV7-7 and TRBJ2-5, reads GAGVSQSPRYKVTKRGQDVTLRCDPISSHATLYWYQQALGQGPEFLTYFNYEAQPDKSGLPSDRFSAERPEGSISTLTIQRTEQRDSAMYRCASSVSGEETQYFGPGTRLLVL.

The table lists this clonotype with many counts. The V gene is TRBV2, the J gene TRBJ1-5; D remains ambiguous. Germline V gene sequence: CDR1 SNHLY, CDR2 FYNNEI. The V end was cut by 6 bases, the J end by 9 bases, with 9 bases between. The CDR3 is 11 amino acids. Written as DNA, the CDR3 is TGTGCCAGCAGATTCGATGGGCCCCAGCATTTT. This codes for CASRFDGPQHF.

This chain connects TRBV6-1 to TRBJ2-5; 11 bases are a match to TRBD2. Germline V lookup: CDR1 MNHNS, CDR2 SASEGT. The junction had 10 bases not matched to a gene; V was cut back by 5 bases and J by 5 bases. This CDR3 has 16 amino acids. The CDR3 coding sequence is TGTGCCAGCAGTCATAGCGGGGGGGCCTTTCGGGAGACCCAGTACTTC. Protein: CASSHSGGAFRETQYF.

This clonotype was observed a few times. The rearrangement links TRBV6-5 to TRBJ2-1; no firm D call. The V and J ends lost 2 bases and 2 bases respectively, with 7 bases between them. The CDR3 is made up of 14 amino acids. Germline V gene data show CDR1 as MNHEY and CDR2 as SVGAGI. CDR3 DNA sequence: TGTGCCAGCAGTTACAGTCACCCCTACAATGAGCAGTTCTTC. Translated, it gives CASSYSHPYNEQFF.

This clonotype was seen only a few times. The chain combines TRBV5-1 with TRBJ2-3, with D uncertain. Germline assignment: CDR1 SGHRS and CDR2 YFSETQ. This CDR3 is 15 amino acids long. V gave up 4 bases and J gave up 0 bases, with 12 bases separating them. This chain's CDR3 is CASSAAGISTDTQYF. CDR3 nucleotide sequence: TGCGCCAGCAGCGCGGCCGGAATTAGCACAGATACGCAGTATTTT.

This clonotype was seen a few times. The V and J genes are TRBV7-8 and TRBJ2-5; 12 bases fit TRBD2. V gave up 5 bases and J gave up 3 bases; unmatched junction bases: 7. Germline V gene data show CDR1 as SGHVS and CDR2 as FQNEAQ. This CDR3 contains 16 residues. CDR3 bases: TGTGCCAGCAGCACCGGGACTAGCGGGCCCAAAGAGACCCAGTACTTC. Its protein is CASSTGTSGPKETQYF.

This clonotype occurred many times. This chain links TRBV18 with TRBJ2-7; 7 bases match TRBD2. The CDR3 covers 19 residues. V shed 5 bases and J 0 bases; nucleotides not matched to a gene: 19. Germline CDR1 and CDR2: KGHSH and LQKENI. CDR3 in DNA: TGTGCCAGCTCAGACGCGGGGGACGGGCGGGGATCGAGCTCCTACGAGCAGTACTTC. Its translation: CASSDAGDGRGSSSYEQYF.

The chain carries TRBV12-3 or TRBV12-4 and TRBJ1-1, with D perhaps matching TRBD1 (5 bases). This CDR3 spans 13 amino acids. V was shortened by 3 bases and J by 6 bases, with 11 bases between the two germline ends. The CDR3 DNA is TGTGCCAGCAGTTTGGGAGGGGTGGCTGAAGCTTTCTTT. Protein product: CASSLGGVAEAFF.

In this sample, this clonotype turned up many times. The chain recombines TRBV20-1 with TRBJ1-5; D might be TRBD1 (5 bases). Germline CDR1 DFQATT, CDR2 SNEGSKA (reference sequence). Trimming pared 0 bases from V and 5 bases from J, leaving 14 bases between. The CDR3 has 15 residues. In DNA form, the CDR3 reads TGCAGTGCTAGAGATTTCGGGGCGCCGGATCAGCCCCAGCATTTT. Translating it yields CSARDFGAPDQPQHF.

The V call is TRBV10-3, the J call TRBJ2-3; no reliable D call. The CDR3 totals 12 residues. The ends were cut back, 11 bases at V and 10 bases at J, with 19 bases in the middle. In germline, CDR1 is ENHRY, CDR2 SYGVKD. CDR3 DNA: TGTGCCGCCGCGCTAGAGGATCACCCGCAGTATTTT. Its protein product is CAAALEDHPQYF.

This clonotype was counted a few times. The chain links TRBV5-6 to TRBJ2-1, with 11 nucleotides matching TRBD2. CDR1 and CDR2 from the germline V gene are SGHDT and YYEEEE. The CDR3 contains 15 residues. V lost 0 bases to trimming and J lost 6 bases; unmatched junction nucleotides: 2. For the CDR3, the DNA is TGTGCCAGCAGCTTGGTTAGCGGGGGGGCCAATGAGCAGTTCTTC. It translates to CASSLVSGGANEQFF. Using reference TRBV5-6 and TRBJ2-1 for the parts outside the CDR3, the full variable domain is DAGVTQSPTHLIKTRGQQVTLRCSPKSGHDTVSWYQQALGQGPQFIFQYYEEEERQRGNFPDRFSGHQFPNYSSELNVNALLLGDSALYLCASSLVSGGANEQFFGPGTRLTVL.

This clonotype has just a few counts. This chain uses TRBV3-1 with TRBJ1-1, with 7 bases aligning to TRBD1. V was pared by 5 bases and J by 5 bases, with 5 bases of the junction left unmatched. The CDR3 has 13 residues. Germline V gene data show CDR1 as LGHDT and CDR2 as YNNKEL (reference sequence). The CDR3 protein is CASSYDRVTEAFF. Written as DNA, the CDR3 is TGTGCCAGCAGCTATGACAGGGTGACTGAAGCTTTCTTT.

This clonotype occurred many times. CDR3 sequence (DNA): TGCAGTGCCTCGGACGGCTCCTACGAGCAGTACTTC. Encoded protein: CSASDGSYEQYF. The gene calls are TRBV20-1 and TRBJ2-7; D gene uncertain. CDR3 size: 12 residues. Germline-derived CDR1 and CDR2 are DFQATT and SNEGSKA (reference sequence). The V and J ends lost 6 bases and 0 bases respectively, with 9 bases between them.

CDR3 protein: CASSAGQGNQPQHF. Here the CDR3 DNA reads TGTGCCAGCAGTGCTGGACAGGGAAATCAGCCCCAGCATTTT. This sequence joins TRBV28 and TRBJ1-5, with 8 bases aligning to TRBD1. V was clipped by 5 bases and J by 4 bases; unmatched bases: 4. Germline CDR1 and CDR2: MDHEN and SYDVKM. CDR3 length: 14 residues.

This clonotype was counted many times. The chain recombines TRBV27 with TRBJ2-7, with D perhaps matching TRBD2 (6 bases). V shed 8 bases and J shed 6 bases, with 17 bases lying between them. The CDR3 spans 13 residues. CDR1 and CDR2 from the germline V gene are MNHEY and SMNVEV (reference sequence). The chain's CDR3 is CASGSGLLSEQYF. CDR3 bases: TGTGCCAGCGGTAGCGGCCTCCTGTCCGAGCAGTACTTC.

This clonotype qualifies as medium-sized. The rearrangement links TRBV29-1 to TRBJ1-2, with TRBD1 as a possible D gene (6 bases). CDR3 size: 13 residues. From germline, CDR1 is SQVTM and CDR2 ANQGSEA. Trimming stripped 5 bases from V and 0 bases from J, with 10 bases between. CDR3 sequence (DNA): TGCAGCGTTTCACAGGGAACTAACTATGGCTACACCTTC. This gives the protein CSVSQGTNYGYTF.

This clonotype appeared many times. The chain recombines TRBV20-1 with TRBJ2-3, with 8 positions matching TRBD1. This CDR3 comprises 15 residues. J gave up 1 base and V 6 bases, and 9 bases lay outside the gene matches. CDR1 DFQATT and CDR2 SNEGSKA come from the germline V gene (reference sequence). The CDR3 DNA reads TGCAGTGCCCCGACCGCGACAGGGGGCACAGATACGCAGTATTTT. This codes for CSAPTATGGTDTQYF.

This clonotype was observed a few times. The rearrangement links TRBV24-1 to TRBJ2-5; the D gene is possibly TRBD2 (5 bases). V was trimmed by 3 bases and J by 4 bases, leaving 11 bases between them. CDR3 size: 14 residues. Looked up from germline, CDR1 is KGHDR and CDR2 is SFDVKD. The CDR3, as DNA: TGTGCCACCAGTGATACCGGGGTCTCAGAGACCCAGTACTTC. This sequence encodes CATSDTGVSETQYF.

The chain couples TRBV7-3 to TRBJ1-6; D ambiguous. This CDR3 is 15 amino acids long. The V gene's germline CDR1 is SGHTA and CDR2 FQGTGA. V lost 1 base and J 8 bases, leaving 12 bases between the germline ends. The CDR3 bases are TGTGCCAGCAGCTTAAATCCAGAATCCTATTCACCCCTCCACTTT. Residues: CASSLNPESYSPLHF.

This chain uses TRBV7-2 with TRBJ2-1; the D gene is possibly TRBD1 (6 bases). Germline-derived CDR1 and CDR2 are SGHTA and FQGNSA. Between the trimmed V and J ends, which lost 5 bases and 0 bases, there was a span of 8 bases. This CDR3 spans 14 amino acids. CDR3 nucleotides: TGTGCCAGCAGCCGGGACAACTCCTACAATGAGCAGTTCTTC. Protein: CASSRDNSYNEQFF.

The table lists this clonotype with many counts. The chain uses TRBV7-9 and TRBJ2-2; D gene uncertain. The V end was cut by 2 bases, the J end by 0 bases, with 7 bases between. Germline V CDR1 and CDR2: SEHNR, FQNEAQ (reference sequence). The CDR3 loop spans 15 amino acids. CDR3 in amino acids: CASSLLPANTGELFF. For the CDR3, the DNA is TGTGCCAGCAGCTTACTCCCAGCGAACACCGGGGAGCTGTTTTTT.

This clonotype was picked up many times. The V call is TRBV6-5, the J call TRBJ2-1; the D gene is possibly TRBD1 (6 bases). V shed 8 bases and J shed 3 bases, with 14 bases lying between them. The CDR3 extends over 14 amino acids. Looked up from germline, CDR1 is MNHEY and CDR2 is SVGAGI. CDR3 sequence: CASRQGLGYNEQFF. The CDR3 nucleotides are TGTGCCAGCCGTCAGGGGCTAGGCTACAATGAGCAGTTCTTC.

As to this clonotype: The junction shows a germline mismatch at one end, possibly a read error. V usage is TRBV29-1 and J usage is TRBJ2-3; D might be TRBD1 (5 bases). Germline assignment: CDR1 SQVTM and CDR2 ANQGSEA. The CDR3 covers 16 residues. The CDR3 protein is CSVEGTRSHSTDMQYF. In DNA form, the CDR3 reads TGCAGCGTTGAAGGGACAAGGTCCCATAGCACAGATATGCAGTATTTT.